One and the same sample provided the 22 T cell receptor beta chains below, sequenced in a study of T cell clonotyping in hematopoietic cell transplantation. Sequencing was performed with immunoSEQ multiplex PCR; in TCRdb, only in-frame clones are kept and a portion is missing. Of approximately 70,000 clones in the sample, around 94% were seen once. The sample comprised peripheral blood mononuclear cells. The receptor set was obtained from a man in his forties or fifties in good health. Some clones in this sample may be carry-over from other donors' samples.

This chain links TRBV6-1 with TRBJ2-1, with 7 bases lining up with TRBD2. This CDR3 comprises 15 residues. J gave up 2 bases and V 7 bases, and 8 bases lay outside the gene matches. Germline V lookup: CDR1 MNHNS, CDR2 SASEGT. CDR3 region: CASTLTSGTYNEQFF. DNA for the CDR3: TGTGCCAGCACTTTAACCAGCGGGACCTACAATGAGCAGTTCTTC.

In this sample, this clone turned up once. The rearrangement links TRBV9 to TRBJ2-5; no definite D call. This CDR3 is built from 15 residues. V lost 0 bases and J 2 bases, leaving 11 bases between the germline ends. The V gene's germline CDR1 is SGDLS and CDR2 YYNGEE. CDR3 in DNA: TGTGCCAGCAGCGTAGCCTCAACCAAGCAAGAGACCCAGTACTTC. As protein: CASSVASTKQETQYF.

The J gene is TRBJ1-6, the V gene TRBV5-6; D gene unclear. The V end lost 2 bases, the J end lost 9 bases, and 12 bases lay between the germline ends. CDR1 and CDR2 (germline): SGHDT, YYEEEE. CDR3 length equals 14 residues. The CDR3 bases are TGTGCCAGCAGCTTCCGCCAGGTTGGTTCACCCCTCCACTTT. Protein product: CASSFRQVGSPLHF.

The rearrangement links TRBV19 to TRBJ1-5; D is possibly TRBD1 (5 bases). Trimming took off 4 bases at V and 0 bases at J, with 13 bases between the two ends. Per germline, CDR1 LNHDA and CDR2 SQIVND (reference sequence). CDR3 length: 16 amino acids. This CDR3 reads CASSRTSGNSNQPQHF. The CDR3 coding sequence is TGTGCCAGTAGTAGGACCTCAGGGAATAGCAATCAGCCCCAGCATTTT.

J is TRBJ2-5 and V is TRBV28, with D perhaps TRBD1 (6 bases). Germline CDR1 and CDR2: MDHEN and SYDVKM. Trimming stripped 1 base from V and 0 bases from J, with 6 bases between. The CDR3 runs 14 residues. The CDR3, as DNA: TGTGCCAGCAGTTTATCAGGGGACCAAGAGACCCAGTACTTC. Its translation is CASSLSGDQETQYF.

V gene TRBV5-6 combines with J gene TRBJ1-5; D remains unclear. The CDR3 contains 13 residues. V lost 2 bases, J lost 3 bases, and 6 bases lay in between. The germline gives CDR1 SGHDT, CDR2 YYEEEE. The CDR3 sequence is CASSFSSNQPQHF. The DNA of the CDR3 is TGTGCCAGCAGCTTTTCGTCCAATCAGCCCCAGCATTTT.

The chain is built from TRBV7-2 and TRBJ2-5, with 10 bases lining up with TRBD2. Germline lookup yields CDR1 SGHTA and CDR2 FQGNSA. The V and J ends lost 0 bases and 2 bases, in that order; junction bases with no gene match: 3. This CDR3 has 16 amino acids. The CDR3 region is CASSLAVSGGQETQYF. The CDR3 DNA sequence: TGTGCCAGCAGCTTAGCGGTTAGCGGGGGGCAAGAGACCCAGTACTTC.

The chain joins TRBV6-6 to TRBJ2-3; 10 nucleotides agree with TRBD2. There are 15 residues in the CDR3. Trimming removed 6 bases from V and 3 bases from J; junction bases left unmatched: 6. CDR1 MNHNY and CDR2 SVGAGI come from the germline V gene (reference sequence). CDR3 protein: CASRAGTSVTDTQYF. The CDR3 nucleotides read TGTGCCAGCAGGGCCGGGACTAGCGTGACAGATACGCAGTATTTT.

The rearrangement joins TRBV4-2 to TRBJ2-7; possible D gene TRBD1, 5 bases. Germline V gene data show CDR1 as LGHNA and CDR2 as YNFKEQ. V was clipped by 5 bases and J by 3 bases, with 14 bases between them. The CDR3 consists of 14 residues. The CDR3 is CASSALFRDYEQYF. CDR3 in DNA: TGTGCCAGCAGCGCATTATTCAGGGACTACGAGCAGTACTTC.

This chain's CDR3 is CASSYSGVGNYGYTF. The CDR3 DNA is TGTGCCAGCAGTTACTCAGGGGTCGGTAACTATGGCTACACCTTC. V is TRBV6-6 and J is TRBJ1-2, with TRBD1 as a possible D gene (5 bases). The CDR3 spans 15 residues. V lost 0 bases and J 1 base, leaving 9 bases between the germline ends. CDR1 is MNHNY, CDR2 SVGAGI, per germline (reference sequence).

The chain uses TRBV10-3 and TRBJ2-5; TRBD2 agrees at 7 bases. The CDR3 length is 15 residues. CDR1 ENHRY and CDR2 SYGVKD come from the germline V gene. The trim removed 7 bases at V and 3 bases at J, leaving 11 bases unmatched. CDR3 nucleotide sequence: TGTGCCATCACCTCCGGGGAGGGAGTCGAAGAGACCCAGTACTTC. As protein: CAITSGEGVEETQYF.

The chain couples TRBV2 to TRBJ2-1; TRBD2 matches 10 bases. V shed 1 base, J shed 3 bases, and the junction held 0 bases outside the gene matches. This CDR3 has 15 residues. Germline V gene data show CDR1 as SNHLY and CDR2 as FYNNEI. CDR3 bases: TGTGCCAGCAGTGAAGGGACTAGCGGCTACAATGAGCAGTTCTTC. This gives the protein CASSEGTSGYNEQFF.

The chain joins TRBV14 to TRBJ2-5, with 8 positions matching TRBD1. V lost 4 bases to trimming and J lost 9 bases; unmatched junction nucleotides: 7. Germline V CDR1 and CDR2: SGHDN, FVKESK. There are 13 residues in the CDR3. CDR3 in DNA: TGTGCCAGCAGCCGCGACAGGGGTGCGGCCCAGTACTTC. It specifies CASSRDRGAAQYF.

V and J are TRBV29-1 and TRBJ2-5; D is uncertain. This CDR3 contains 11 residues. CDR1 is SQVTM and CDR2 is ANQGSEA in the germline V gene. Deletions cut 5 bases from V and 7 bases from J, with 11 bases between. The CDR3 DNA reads TGCAGCGTTCTATTTCTTGGGACCCAGTACTTC. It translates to CSVLFLGTQYF.

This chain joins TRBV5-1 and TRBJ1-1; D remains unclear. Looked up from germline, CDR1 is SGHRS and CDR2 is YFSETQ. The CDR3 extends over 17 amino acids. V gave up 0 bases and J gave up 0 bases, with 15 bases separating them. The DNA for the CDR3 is TGCGCCAGCAGCTTGGTGGGTTGGGGTGACATGAACACTGAAGCTTTCTTT. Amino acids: CASSLVGWGDMNTEAFF.

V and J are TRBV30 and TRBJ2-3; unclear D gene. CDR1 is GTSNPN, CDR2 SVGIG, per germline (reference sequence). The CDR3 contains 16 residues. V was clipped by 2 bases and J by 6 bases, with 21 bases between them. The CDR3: CAWSPPTALLDDTQYF. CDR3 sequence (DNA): TGTGCCTGGAGTCCCCCGACGGCACTCCTGGACGATACGCAGTATTTT.

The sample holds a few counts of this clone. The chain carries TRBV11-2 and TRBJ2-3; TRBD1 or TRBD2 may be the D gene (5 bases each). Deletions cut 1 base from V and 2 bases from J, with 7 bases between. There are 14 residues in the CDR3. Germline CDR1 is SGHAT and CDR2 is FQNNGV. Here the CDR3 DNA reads TGTGCCAGCAGCTTAGGAGGGGCCACAGATACGCAGTATTTT. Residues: CASSLGGATDTQYF.

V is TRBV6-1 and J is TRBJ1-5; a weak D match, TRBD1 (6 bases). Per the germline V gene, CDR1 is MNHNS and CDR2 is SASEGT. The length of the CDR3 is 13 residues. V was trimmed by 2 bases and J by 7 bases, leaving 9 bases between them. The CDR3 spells CASSEIQGQPQHF. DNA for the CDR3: TGTGCCAGCAGTGAAATTCAGGGGCAGCCCCAGCATTTT.

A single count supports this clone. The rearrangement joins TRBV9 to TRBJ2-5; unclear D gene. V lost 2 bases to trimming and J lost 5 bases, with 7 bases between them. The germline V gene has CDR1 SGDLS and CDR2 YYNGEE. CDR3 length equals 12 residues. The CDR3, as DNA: TGTGCCAGCAGCGTCAATGGGGAGACCCAGTACTTC. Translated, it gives CASSVNGETQYF.

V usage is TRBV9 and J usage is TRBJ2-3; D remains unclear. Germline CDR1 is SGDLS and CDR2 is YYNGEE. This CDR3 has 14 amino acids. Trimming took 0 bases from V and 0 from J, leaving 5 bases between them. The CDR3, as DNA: TGTGCCAGCAGCGTAGATTCGAGCACAGATACGCAGTATTTT. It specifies CASSVDSSTDTQYF. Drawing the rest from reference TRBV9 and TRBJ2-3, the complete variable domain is DSGVTQTPKHLITATGQRVTLRCSPRSGDLSVYWYQQSLDQGLQFLIQYYNGEERAKGNILERFSAQQFPDLHSELNLSSLELGDSALYFCASSVDSSTDTQYFGPGTRLTVL.

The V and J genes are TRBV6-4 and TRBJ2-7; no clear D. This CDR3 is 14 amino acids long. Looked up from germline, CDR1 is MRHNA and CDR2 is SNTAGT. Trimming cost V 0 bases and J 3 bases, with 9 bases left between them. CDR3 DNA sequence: TGTGCCAGCAGTGACTCGAAACGGTACTACGAGCAGTACTTC. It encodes CASSDSKRYYEQYF.

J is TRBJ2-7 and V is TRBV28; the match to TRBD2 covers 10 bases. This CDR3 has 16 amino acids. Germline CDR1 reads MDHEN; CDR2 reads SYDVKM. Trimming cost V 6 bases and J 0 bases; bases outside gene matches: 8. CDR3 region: CASRLTSGTDSYEQYF. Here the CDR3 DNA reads TGTGCCAGCAGACTTACTAGCGGGACCGACTCCTACGAGCAGTACTTC.